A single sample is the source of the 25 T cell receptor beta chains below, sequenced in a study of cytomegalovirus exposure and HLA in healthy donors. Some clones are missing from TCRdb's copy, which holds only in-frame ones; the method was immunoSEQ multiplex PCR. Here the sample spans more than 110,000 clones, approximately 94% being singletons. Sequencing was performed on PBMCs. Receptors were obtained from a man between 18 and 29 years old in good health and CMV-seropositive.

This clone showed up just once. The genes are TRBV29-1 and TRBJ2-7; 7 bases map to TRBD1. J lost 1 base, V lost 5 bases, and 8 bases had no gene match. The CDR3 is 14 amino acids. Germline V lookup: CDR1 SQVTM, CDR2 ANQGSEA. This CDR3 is CSVWQPGQSYEQYF. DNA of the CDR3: TGCAGCGTTTGGCAACCGGGACAGTCCTACGAGCAGTACTTC.

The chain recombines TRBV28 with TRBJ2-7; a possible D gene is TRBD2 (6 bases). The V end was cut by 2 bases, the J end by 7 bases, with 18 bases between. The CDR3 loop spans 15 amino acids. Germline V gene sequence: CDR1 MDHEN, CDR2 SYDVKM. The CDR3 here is CASSLRGTPLREQYF. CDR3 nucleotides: TGTGCCAGCAGTTTACGGGGGACCCCACTTAGAGAGCAGTACTTC.

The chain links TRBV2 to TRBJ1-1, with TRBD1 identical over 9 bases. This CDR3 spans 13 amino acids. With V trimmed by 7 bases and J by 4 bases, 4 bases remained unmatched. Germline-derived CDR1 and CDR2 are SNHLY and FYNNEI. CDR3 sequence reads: CASIGTGRTEAFF. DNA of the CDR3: TGTGCCAGCATTGGGACAGGGCGCACTGAAGCTTTCTTT. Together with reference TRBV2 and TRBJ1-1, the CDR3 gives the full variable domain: EPEVTQTPSHQVTQMGQEVILRCVPISNHLYFYWYRQILGQKVEFLVSFYNNEISEKSEIFDDQFSVERPDGSNFTLKIRSTKLEDSAMYFCASIGTGRTEAFFGQGTRLTVV.

The CDR3 sequence: CASSTGTPRDTQYF. Written as DNA, the CDR3 is TGCGCCAGCAGCACCGGGACTCCCAGGGATACGCAGTATTTT. This sequence joins TRBV5-1 and TRBJ2-3; possible D gene TRBD2, 6 bases. The V gene lost 4 bases and the J gene lost 6 bases, with 15 bases spanning the gap. The CDR3 spans 14 residues. Germline V CDR1 and CDR2: SGHRS, YFSETQ.

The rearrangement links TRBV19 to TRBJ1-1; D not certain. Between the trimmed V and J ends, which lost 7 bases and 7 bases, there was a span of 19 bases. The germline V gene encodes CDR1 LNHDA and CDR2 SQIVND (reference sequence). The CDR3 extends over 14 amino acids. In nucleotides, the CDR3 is TGTGCCAGTAAGACGGCCGAGGGCCTTTATGAAGCTTTCTTT. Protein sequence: CASKTAEGLYEAFF.

Here the CDR3 reads CSAASGGGQPQHF. CDR3 bases: TGCAGCGCCGCTTCAGGGGGAGGTCAGCCCCAGCATTTT. The chain is built from TRBV29-1 and TRBJ1-5; 7 bases align to TRBD1. The CDR3 length is 13 residues. The junction had 9 bases not matched to a gene; V was cut back by 7 bases and J by 6 bases. Germline values: CDR1 SQVTM, CDR2 ANQGSEA.

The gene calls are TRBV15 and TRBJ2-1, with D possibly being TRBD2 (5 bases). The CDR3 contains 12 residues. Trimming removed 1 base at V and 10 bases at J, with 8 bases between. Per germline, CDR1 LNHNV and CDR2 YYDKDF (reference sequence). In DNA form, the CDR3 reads TGTGCCACCAGCAGAGTGAGCGGAGAGCAGTTCTTC. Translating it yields CATSRVSGEQFF.

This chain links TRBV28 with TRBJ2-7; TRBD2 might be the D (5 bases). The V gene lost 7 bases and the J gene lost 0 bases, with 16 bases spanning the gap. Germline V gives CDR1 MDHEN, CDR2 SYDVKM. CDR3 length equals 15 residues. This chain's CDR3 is CASTPTNRGSYEQYF. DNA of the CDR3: TGTGCCAGCACCCCTACAAACCGGGGCTCCTACGAGCAGTACTTC.

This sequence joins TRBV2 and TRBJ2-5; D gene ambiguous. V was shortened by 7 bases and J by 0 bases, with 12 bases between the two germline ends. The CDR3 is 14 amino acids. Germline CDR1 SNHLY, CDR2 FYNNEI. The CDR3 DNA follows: TGTGCCAGCAAATTCCAGTACGACCAAGAGACCCAGTACTTC. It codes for CASKFQYDQETQYF. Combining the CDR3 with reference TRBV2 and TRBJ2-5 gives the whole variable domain EPEVTQTPSHQVTQMGQEVILRCVPISNHLYFYWYRQILGQKVEFLVSFYNNEISEKSEIFDDQFSVERPDGSNFTLKIRSTKLEDSAMYFCASKFQYDQETQYFGPGTRLLVL.

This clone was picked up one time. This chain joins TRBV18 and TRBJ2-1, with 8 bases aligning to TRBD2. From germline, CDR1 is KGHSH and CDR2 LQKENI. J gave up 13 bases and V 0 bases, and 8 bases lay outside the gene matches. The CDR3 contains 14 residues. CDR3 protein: CASSPPSSGSIQFF. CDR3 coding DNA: TGTGCCAGCTCACCACCGTCTAGCGGGTCTATCCAGTTCTTC. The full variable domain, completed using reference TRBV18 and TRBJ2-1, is NAGVMQNPRHLVRRRGQEARLRCSPMKGHSHVYWYRQLPEEGLKFMVYLQKENIIDESGMPKERFSAEFPKEGPSILRIQQVVRGDSAAYFCASSPPSSGSIQFFGPGTRLTVL.

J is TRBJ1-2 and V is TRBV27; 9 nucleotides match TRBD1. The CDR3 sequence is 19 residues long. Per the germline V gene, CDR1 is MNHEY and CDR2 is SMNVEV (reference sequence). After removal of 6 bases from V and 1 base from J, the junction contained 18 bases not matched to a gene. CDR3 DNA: TGTGCCAGCAGCTTAAAAAGAGGGACAGGGCCCCTATATAACTATGGCTACACCTTC. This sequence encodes CASSLKRGTGPLYNYGYTF.

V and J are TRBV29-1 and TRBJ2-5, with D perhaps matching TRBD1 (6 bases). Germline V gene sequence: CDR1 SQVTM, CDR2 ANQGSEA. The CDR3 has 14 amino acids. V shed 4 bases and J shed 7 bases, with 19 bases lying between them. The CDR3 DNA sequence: TGCAGCGTTGTCGGCCTACAGGGCGGAGGGACCCAGTACTTC. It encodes CSVVGLQGGGTQYF.

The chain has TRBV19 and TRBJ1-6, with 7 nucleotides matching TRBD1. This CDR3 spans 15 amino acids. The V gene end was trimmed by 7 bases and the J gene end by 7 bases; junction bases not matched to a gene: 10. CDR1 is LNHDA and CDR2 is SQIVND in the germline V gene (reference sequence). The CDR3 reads CASKLETGRNSPLHF. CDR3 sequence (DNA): TGTGCCAGTAAACTCGAGACAGGGAGGAATTCACCCCTCCACTTT.

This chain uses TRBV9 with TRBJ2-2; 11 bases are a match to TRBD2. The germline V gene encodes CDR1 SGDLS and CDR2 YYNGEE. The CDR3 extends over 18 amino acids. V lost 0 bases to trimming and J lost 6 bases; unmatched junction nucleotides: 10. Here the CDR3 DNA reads TGTGCCAGCAGCGTAGAGGCTCTAGCGGGAGGAGGCGCCGGGGAGCTGTTTTTT. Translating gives CASSVEALAGGGAGELFF.

Here the CDR3 reads CASSEWQGAEETQYF. The DNA for the CDR3 is TGTGCCAGCAGTGAATGGCAGGGGGCGGAAGAGACCCAGTACTTC. This chain links TRBV25-1 with TRBJ2-5, with 8 bases lining up with TRBD1. Germline V gene data show CDR1 as MGHDK and CDR2 as SYGVNS. The CDR3 has 15 amino acids. The J segment lost 3 bases and the V segment lost 1 base, leaving 4 bases of the junction unmatched. Drawing the rest from reference TRBV25-1 and TRBJ2-5, the complete variable domain is EADIYQTPRYLVIGTGKKITLECSQTMGHDKMYWYQQDPGMELHLIHYSYGVNSTEKGDLSSESTVSRIRTEHFPLTLESARPSHTSQYLCASSEWQGAEETQYFGPGTRLLVL.

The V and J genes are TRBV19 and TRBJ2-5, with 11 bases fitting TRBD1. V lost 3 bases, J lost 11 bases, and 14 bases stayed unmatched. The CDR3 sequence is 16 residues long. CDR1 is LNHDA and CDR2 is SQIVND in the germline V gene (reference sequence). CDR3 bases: TGTGCCAGTAGTATTATCCCTGGACAGGGGGCAAATCTACAGTACTTC. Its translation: CASSIIPGQGANLQYF.

The CDR3 DNA sequence: TGTGCCAGTAGTTCCTGGGAAGCGGGTGCCTACGAGCAGTACTTC. Amino acids: CASSSWEAGAYEQYF. The chain links TRBV19 to TRBJ2-7; D perhaps matches TRBD2 (6 bases). CDR3 length: 15 residues. V lost 5 bases and J 2 bases, leaving 16 bases between the germline ends. The germline V gene has CDR1 LNHDA and CDR2 SQIVND (reference sequence). The whole variable domain, remainder taken from reference TRBV19 and TRBJ2-7, is DGGITQSPKYLFRKEGQNVTLSCEQNLNHDAMYWYRQDPGQGLRLIYYSQIVNDFQKGDIAEGYSVSREKKESFPLTVTSAQKNPTAFYLCASSSWEAGAYEQYFGPGTRLTVT.

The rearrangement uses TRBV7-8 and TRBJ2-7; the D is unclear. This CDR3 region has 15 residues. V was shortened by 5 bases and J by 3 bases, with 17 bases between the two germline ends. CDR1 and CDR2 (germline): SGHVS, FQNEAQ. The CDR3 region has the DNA TGTGCCAGCAGCCATCTTAGTGCGATTCACTACGAGCAGTACTTC. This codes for CASSHLSAIHYEQYF.

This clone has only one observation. The CDR3 DNA reads TGTGCCAGCAGCTTAGCGGCAGGGGGAGTCTATGGCTACACCTTC. This translates into CASSLAAGGVYGYTF. The rearrangement links TRBV7-8 to TRBJ1-2; 7 positions agree with TRBD1. With V trimmed by 0 bases and J by 4 bases, 5 bases remained unmatched. Per germline, CDR1 SGHVS and CDR2 FQNEAQ. CDR3 size: 15 residues.

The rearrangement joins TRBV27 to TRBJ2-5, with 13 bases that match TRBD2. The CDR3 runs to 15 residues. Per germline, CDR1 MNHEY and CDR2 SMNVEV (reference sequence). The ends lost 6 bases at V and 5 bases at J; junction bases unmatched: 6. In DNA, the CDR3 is TGTGCCAGCAGGGGGGGACTAGCGGGATTTGAGACCCAGTACTTC. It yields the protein CASRGGLAGFETQYF.

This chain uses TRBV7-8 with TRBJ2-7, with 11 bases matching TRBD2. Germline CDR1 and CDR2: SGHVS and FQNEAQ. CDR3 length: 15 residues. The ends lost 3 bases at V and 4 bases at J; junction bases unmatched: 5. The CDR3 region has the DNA TGTGCCAGCAGCTTGAGGACTAGCGGGCCTTACGAGCAGTACTTC. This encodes CASSLRTSGPYEQYF.

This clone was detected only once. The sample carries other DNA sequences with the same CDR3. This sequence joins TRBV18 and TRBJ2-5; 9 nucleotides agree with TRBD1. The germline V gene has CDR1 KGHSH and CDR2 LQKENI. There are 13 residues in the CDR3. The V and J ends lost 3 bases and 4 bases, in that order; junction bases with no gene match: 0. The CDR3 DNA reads TGTGCCAGCTCACCGGACAGGGGAGAGACCCAGTACTTC. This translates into CASSPDRGETQYF.

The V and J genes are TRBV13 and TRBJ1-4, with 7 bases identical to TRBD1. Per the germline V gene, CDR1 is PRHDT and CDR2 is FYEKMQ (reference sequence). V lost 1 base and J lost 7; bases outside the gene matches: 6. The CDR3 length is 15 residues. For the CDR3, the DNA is TGTGCCAGCAGCTTAGAAAGGGGGCGAGCTGAAAAACTGTTTTTT. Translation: CASSLERGRAEKLFF. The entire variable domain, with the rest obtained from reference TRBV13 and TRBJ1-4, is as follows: AAGVIQSPRHLIKEKRETATLKCYPIPRHDTVYWYQQGPGQDPQFLISFYEKMQSDKGSIPDRFSAQQFSDYHSELNMSSLELGDSALYFCASSLERGRAEKLFFGSGTQLSVL.

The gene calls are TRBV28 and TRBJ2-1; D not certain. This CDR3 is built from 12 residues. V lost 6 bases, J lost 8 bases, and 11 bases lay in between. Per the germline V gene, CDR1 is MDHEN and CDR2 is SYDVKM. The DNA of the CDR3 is TGTGCCAGCAGCCTCATGGCACATGAGCAGTTCTTC. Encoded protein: CASSLMAHEQFF.

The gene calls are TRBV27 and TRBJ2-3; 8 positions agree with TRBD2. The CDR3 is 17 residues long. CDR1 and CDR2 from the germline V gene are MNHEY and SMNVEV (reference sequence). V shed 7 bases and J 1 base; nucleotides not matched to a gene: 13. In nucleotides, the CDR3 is TGTGCCAGCACCCAAAAAGGAATAGCGGGGCGCACAGATACGCAGTATTTT. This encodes CASTQKGIAGRTDTQYF.